These 20 T cell receptor beta chains came from one sample sequenced in a study of shared clonotypes between healthy human individuals. Repertoires were generated with immunoSEQ multiplex PCR, while TCRdb's copy carries only in-frame clones and drops some. Of hundreds of thousands of clones listed, about 74% are singletons. The specimen was memory CD4+ T cells sorted from blood. Subset denoted: CD45RA-negative fraction. The source of these receptors is a woman in her 30s in good health.

The chain links TRBV6-7 to TRBJ2-7; 8 positions match TRBD1. TRBV6-7 is treated as an ORF (open reading frame) with a function not yet certain. The V and J ends lost 7 bases and 3 bases, in that order; junction bases with no gene match: 5. This CDR3 has 13 amino acids. CDR3 residues: CASKKGQDYEQYF. In DNA form, the CDR3 reads TGTGCCAGCAAGAAGGGACAGGACTACGAGCAGTACTTC.

This rearrangement joins TRBV12-5 to TRBJ2-3; D perhaps matches TRBD1 (5 bases). This CDR3 spans 17 amino acids. The germline CDR1 and CDR2 sequences are LGHNT and FRNRAP. Deletions cut 0 bases from V and 0 bases from J, with 13 bases between. Here the CDR3 reads CASGLVLGAGSTDTQYF. CDR3 sequence (DNA): TGTGCTAGTGGTTTGGTACTTGGTGCAGGGAGCACAGATACGCAGTATTTT.

The count of this clone is one. The J gene is TRBJ2-1, the V gene TRBV2; 7 positions match TRBD2. Germline-derived CDR1 and CDR2 are SNHLY and FYNNEI. V lost 6 bases to trimming and J lost 0 bases; unmatched junction nucleotides: 5. The CDR3 sequence is 15 residues long. In nucleotides, the CDR3 is TGTGCCAGCAGGGTAGCGGGCAGCTCCTACAATGAGCAGTTCTTC. It specifies CASRVAGSSYNEQFF.

The V call is TRBV7-9, the J call TRBJ2-5; D is possibly TRBD2 (5 bases). Per germline, CDR1 SEHNR and CDR2 FQNEAQ (reference sequence). CDR3 length: 15 residues. Trimming cost V 1 base and J 4 bases, with 13 bases left between them. The CDR3 region is CASSLGLEGTETQYF. CDR3 nucleotides: TGTGCCAGCAGCTTAGGTCTAGAGGGAACAGAGACCCAGTACTTC.

The gene calls are TRBV9 and TRBJ2-2; D is unresolved. The CDR3 has 17 amino acids. The germline V gene encodes CDR1 SGDLS and CDR2 YYNGEE. The ends were cut back, 4 bases at V and 2 bases at J, with 18 bases in the middle. The CDR3 nucleotides read TGTGCCAGCAGCCCCGTCAGCCGAGGTATCAACACCGGGGAGCTGTTTTTT. Amino acid sequence: CASSPVSRGINTGELFF.

J is TRBJ2-1 and V is TRBV4-1, with 7 positions matching TRBD2. Germline V CDR1 and CDR2: MGHRA, YSYEKL. The V segment lost 8 bases and the J segment 9 bases; nucleotides outside the gene matches: 22. This CDR3 is built from 17 residues. The CDR3 sequence: CASGQLAKGVTGTEQFF. In DNA, the CDR3 is TGCGCCAGCGGACAACTAGCGAAGGGAGTAACGGGTACTGAGCAGTTCTTC.

This chain links TRBV18 with TRBJ2-5; D uncertain. Germline CDR1 KGHSH, CDR2 LQKENI. V was shortened by 4 bases and J by 3 bases, with 9 bases between the two germline ends. This CDR3 has 13 amino acids. The CDR3 DNA follows: TGTGCCAGCTCACGCTCAAGAGAAGAGACCCAGTACTTC. Its protein product is CASSRSREETQYF. Drawing the rest from reference TRBV18 and TRBJ2-5, the complete variable domain is NAGVMQNPRHLVRRRGQEARLRCSPMKGHSHVYWYRQLPEEGLKFMVYLQKENIIDESGMPKERFSAEFPKEGPSILRIQQVVRGDSAAYFCASSRSREETQYFGPGTRLLVL.

As DNA, the CDR3 is TGTGCCAGCAGCTCCCCCTCTTTTGGGCGGACCTACGAGCAGTACTTC. It yields the protein CASSSPSFGRTYEQYF. This chain uses TRBV27 with TRBJ2-7, with D unclear. Trimming removed 6 bases at V and 2 bases at J, with 20 bases between. The CDR3 is 16 residues long. Germline V gene lookup returns CDR1 MNHEY and CDR2 SMNVEV (reference sequence).

This clone has only a few counts. The chain uses TRBV7-3 and TRBJ2-3; 8 nucleotides line up with TRBD1. Germline CDR1 is SGHTA and CDR2 is FQGTGA. V lost 2 bases and J lost 0; bases outside the gene matches: 1. The length of the CDR3 is 15 residues. CDR3 residues: CASSLDRGSTDTQYF. The CDR3 DNA sequence: TGTGCCAGCAGCTTAGACAGGGGTAGCACAGATACGCAGTATTTT.

This clone was recorded many times. V gene TRBV9 combines with J gene TRBJ2-2; 7 bases match TRBD1. CDR1 SGDLS and CDR2 YYNGEE come from the germline V gene. After removal of 0 bases from V and 0 bases from J, the junction contained 2 bases not matched to a gene. The CDR3 length is 16 residues. The CDR3 region is CASSVVQGANTGELFF. CDR3 nucleotide sequence: TGTGCCAGCAGCGTAGTGCAGGGGGCGAACACCGGGGAGCTGTTTTTT.

This chain joins TRBV28 and TRBJ2-3; 11 bases are shared with TRBD1. The trim removed 6 bases at V and 5 bases at J, leaving 10 bases unmatched. The length of the CDR3 is 16 residues. The germline V gene encodes CDR1 MDHEN and CDR2 SYDVKM. CDR3 nucleotides: TGTGCCAGCAGCAGCACCGGGACAGGGGGGATAGATACGCAGTATTTT. It specifies CASSSTGTGGIDTQYF.

This rearrangement joins TRBV29-1 to TRBJ2-5; 7 nucleotides agree with TRBD2. V dropped 3 bases and J dropped 7; count of bases not matched to a gene: 5. Germline CDR1 SQVTM, CDR2 ANQGSEA. This CDR3 is 12 amino acids long. The CDR3: CSVDKPGGTQYF. The CDR3 DNA sequence: TGCAGCGTTGATAAGCCGGGAGGGACCCAGTACTTC.

The V gene is TRBV5-4, the J gene TRBJ2-3, with 12 nucleotides matching TRBD2. There are 15 residues in the CDR3. V lost 4 bases and J lost 3; bases outside the gene matches: 3. Germline values: CDR1 SGHNT, CDR2 YYREEE (reference sequence). CDR3 nucleotides: TGTGCCAGCAGCCTAACTAGCGGGAGGACAGATACGCAGTATTTT. Amino acid sequence: CASSLTSGRTDTQYF.

The chain combines TRBV2 with TRBJ2-3; D tentatively fits TRBD1 or TRBD2 (5 bases each). Germline V lookup: CDR1 SNHLY, CDR2 FYNNEI. V lost 7 bases and J 4 bases, leaving 18 bases between the germline ends. This CDR3 contains 15 residues. As DNA, the CDR3 is TGTGCCAGCACAGCCAATGGGGAGACAGCAGATACGCAGTATTTT. Amino acids: CASTANGETADTQYF.

The chain recombines TRBV5-6 with TRBJ1-1, with D possibly being TRBD1 (6 bases). V was pared by 2 bases and J by 1 base, with 9 bases between. There are 14 residues in the CDR3. Germline CDR1 reads SGHDT; CDR2 reads YYEEEE. CDR3 residues: CASSLQGPNTEAFF. DNA for the CDR3: TGTGCCAGCAGCTTACAGGGCCCGAACACTGAAGCTTTCTTT. Variable domain in full (rest from reference TRBV5-6 and TRBJ1-1): DAGVTQSPTHLIKTRGQQVTLRCSPKSGHDTVSWYQQALGQGPQFIFQYYEEEERQRGNFPDRFSGHQFPNYSSELNVNALLLGDSALYLCASSLQGPNTEAFFGQGTRLTVV.

The V gene is TRBV5-1, the J gene TRBJ1-1; the match to TRBD1 covers 8 bases. V shed 5 bases and J 1 base; nucleotides not matched to a gene: 7. CDR1 SGHRS and CDR2 YFSETQ come from the germline V gene. This CDR3 region has 15 residues. The CDR3 region is CASSPLGQANTEAFF. CDR3 bases: TGCGCCAGCAGTCCGTTGGGACAGGCGAACACTGAAGCTTTCTTT.

V usage is TRBV2 and J usage is TRBJ1-5, with 7 bases fitting TRBD1. The CDR3 is made up of 14 amino acids. V was pared by 6 bases and J by 7 bases, with 9 bases of the junction left unmatched. Germline-derived CDR1 and CDR2 are SNHLY and FYNNEI. The CDR3 reads CASRGTGDEQPQHF. The CDR3 DNA is TGTGCCAGCAGGGGCACAGGGGATGAGCAGCCCCAGCATTTT.

In this sample, this clone turned up many times. The chain employs TRBV6-6 and TRBJ1-2, with D unresolved. The CDR3 loop spans 15 amino acids. Trimming pared 5 bases from V and 4 bases from J, leaving 17 bases between. CDR1 is MNHNY, CDR2 SVGAGI, per germline (reference sequence). CDR3 nucleotide sequence: TGTGCCAGCAGTCCGGGGTTCGGGTGGGTCTATGGCTACACCTTC. As protein: CASSPGFGWVYGYTF.

The chain recombines TRBV19 with TRBJ2-7; 8 bases are shared with TRBD2. Germline loops: CDR1 LNHDA, CDR2 SQIVND (reference sequence). V dropped 4 bases and J dropped 3; count of bases not matched to a gene: 5. The CDR3 covers 14 residues. The CDR3 DNA sequence: TGTGCCAGTAGTAAAGCGGGAGTCCACTACGAGCAGTACTTC. This codes for CASSKAGVHYEQYF.

This rearrangement joins TRBV7-2 to TRBJ2-5; D is unclear. The assigned J gene may be wrong: the sequence end matches TRBJ2-7 better. Germline V gives CDR1 SGHTA, CDR2 FQGNSA. The CDR3 is 16 amino acids. This chain's CDR3 is CASSLAAQPSSYEQYF. The CDR3 DNA follows: TGTGCCAGCAGCTTAGCTGCACAACCAAGCTCCTACGAGCAGTACTTC.